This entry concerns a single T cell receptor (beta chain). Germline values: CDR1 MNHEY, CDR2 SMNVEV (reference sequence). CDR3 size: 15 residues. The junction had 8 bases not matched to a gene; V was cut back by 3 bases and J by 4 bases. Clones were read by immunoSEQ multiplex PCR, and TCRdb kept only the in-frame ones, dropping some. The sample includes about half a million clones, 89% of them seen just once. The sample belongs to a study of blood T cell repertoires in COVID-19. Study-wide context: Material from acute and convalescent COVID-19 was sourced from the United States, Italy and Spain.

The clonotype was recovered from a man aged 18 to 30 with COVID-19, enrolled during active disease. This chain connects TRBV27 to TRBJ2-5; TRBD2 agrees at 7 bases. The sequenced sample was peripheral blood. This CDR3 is CASSLRSGTTETQYF. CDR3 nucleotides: TGTGCCAGCAGTTTGAGGTCCGGGACTACAGAGACCCAGTACTTC.